Below, one T cell receptor beta chain is given with its context. Its antigen specificity is not known. Base-call qualities are not available, and no considerably larger clone is one nucleotide away. The V end loses 7 bases and the J end loses 7 bases, and a stretch of 17 bases separates them. The CDR3 sequence holds 14 residues, the cysteine and phenylalanine included. Only the CDR3 region is kept as DNA, spanning 42 bases read in frame from base 1. These data originate in a study of blood T cells in healthy people across ages (dated by TCRdb to 2014 to 2015). As for the study more broadly: Template switching captured roughly one uniquely barcoded TCR beta cDNA molecule per two T cells in model experiments. Age-related changes in TCR beta repertoire diversity were measured in the study by deep sequencing normalized with unique cDNA molecular identifiers. Four age groups were formed from the donors: young (average about 15 years), middle-aged (approximately 39), aged (about 62) and long-lived (less than 85). Using the same blood draw, the study looked at two additional independent replicas of 1 million unique cDNA reads for two donors, one aged 18 to 30 and the other aged 80 or older.

The roughly 39 donors, aged about 6 to 100 years, were systemically healthy Caucasian individuals from Russia. About 9.6 milliliters of peripheral blood were collected from each donor into EDTA-treated Vacutainer tubes. PBMCs were isolated by Ficoll-Paque density-gradient centrifugation, with at least 7 million obtained per sample. Trizol reagent was used to extract total RNA from the PBMCs, yielding at least 5.5 micrograms per sample. For every donor, flow cytometry on a PBMC aliquot measured the percentage of naive CD45RAhigh/CD27high T cells. Summary of the overall study and its limitations: As age increased, observed TCR beta diversity per million T cells dropped in a roughly linear way, and a significant reduction was already evident by age around 41. Compared with the aged group, the long-lived group had more naive CD4+ T cells, fewer expanded clones and increased TCR diversity, suggesting age selection. Because profiling used bulk unsorted PBMCs, naive and antigen-experienced compartments could not be compared conclusively. The percentage of naive T cells measured by flow cytometry correlated strongly with observed TCR beta diversity. Total diversity estimates from one million sequenced T cells were considered lower bounds and underestimates. The CMV infection status of donors was not known, potentially confounding age-related changes in expanded clonotypes.

Libraries came from 5' RACE. TCRdb lists the instrument as Illumina HiSeq 2500. A second PCR of about 7 to 12 cycles was run with a J-beta primer mix and a sample-barcoded 5' primer. A unique molecular identifier was introduced onto each TCR beta cDNA molecule by a template-switch 5' adaptor carrying 12 random nucleotides. Each sample yielded at least 2.5 million CDR3-containing paired-end reads. The Mint cDNA synthesis kit, primed by a TRBC-specific oligonucleotide, was used to synthesize first-strand cDNA from all RNA. After uracil-DNA glycosylase treatment, a first 18-cycle PCR used universal primers M1SS and BC2_uni_R on all cDNA. Per the authors' processing: Normalization of each sample was performed by random selection of 1 million high-quality reads, each carrying a distinct molecular identifier. Instead of being binned into consensus sequences, reads with shared molecular identifiers were discarded. MiTCR, with a Q25 quality threshold and the strictest error-elimination algorithm, was used for CDR3 identification, clonotype clustering and error correction. A nonparametric unseen species model with Euler transformation was used to estimate lower-bound total TCR beta diversity. Through fastp at Q25 and MiXCR, TCRdb rebuilt clones from the public reads, retaining in-frame beta chains. Each record represents a unique CDR3 protein, reported with the most common genes and DNA among its rows. TCRdb, not the original authors, processed these V and J calls. This sample holds more than 750,000 distinct CDR3 sequences; around 29% were observed only once. The top ten clonotypes cover roughly 10% of the sample.

Separately, the same data were catalogued under a study of T cells of mothers and their children. That second report states: Nine systemically healthy Caucasian individuals served as donors, namely three mothers together with their six children. cDNA synthesis used all of the extracted RNA, with about 1.5 ug of RNA in each 15 ul reaction. Sample barcodes and 2-4 random nucleotides were added via the M1S primer in the second PCR. Over 9 million TCR beta CDR3 reads came from each mother, compared with about 3 million reads from each child. Thymic selection similarly shapes TCR recombination output in related and unrelated pairs, with minor effect from inherited differences. Normalized repertoire overlap was always slightly but never significantly higher in related than unrelated mother-child pairs. No persistent microchimeric T cell clones were found, with a detection sensitivity of approximately 95 clones per million clonotypes. In the study, deep NGS was used to compare the TCR beta repertoires of mothers and children, and features distinguishing related mother-child pairs from unrelated individuals were sought. On average, the children were around 11 +/- 4 years old, while the mothers were approximately 40 +/- 4 years old. Libraries were sequenced on Illumina HiSeq 2000 with 100+100 nt paired-end reads after adapter ligation with NEBNext reagents. Mother and child libraries were prepared a month apart and sequenced in separate runs to prevent cross-contamination. Between roughly 500,000 and 2,100,000 distinct TCR beta clonotypes were identified per donor. Naive TCR beta clonotypes were estimated from low-frequency clonotypes matched to each donor's FACS-determined naive share, without sorting.

The V and J segments used are TRBV12-3 or TRBV12-4 and TRBJ1-5; D gene: possibly TRBD1, on 5 matching bases. Sequenced input: blood. The clonotype was recovered from a woman between 40 and 55 years old in good health. The CDR3 here reads CASKRGGMRQPQHF. Read as DNA, the sequence is TGTGCCAGCAAGAGGGGAGGGATGCGCCAGCCCCAGCATTTT.